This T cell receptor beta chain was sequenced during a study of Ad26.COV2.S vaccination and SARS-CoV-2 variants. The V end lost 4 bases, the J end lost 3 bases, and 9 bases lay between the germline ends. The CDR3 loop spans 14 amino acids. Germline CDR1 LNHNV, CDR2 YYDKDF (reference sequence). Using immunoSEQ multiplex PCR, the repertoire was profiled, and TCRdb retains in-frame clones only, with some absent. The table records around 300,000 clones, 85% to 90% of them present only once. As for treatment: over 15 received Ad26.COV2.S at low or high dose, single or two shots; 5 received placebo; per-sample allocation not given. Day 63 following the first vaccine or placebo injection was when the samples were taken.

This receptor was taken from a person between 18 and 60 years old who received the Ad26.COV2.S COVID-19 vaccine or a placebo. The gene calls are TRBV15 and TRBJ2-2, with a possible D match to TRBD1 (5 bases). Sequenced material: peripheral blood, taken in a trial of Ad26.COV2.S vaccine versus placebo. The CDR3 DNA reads TGTGCCACCAGCAAATCCAGGGACACCGGGGAGCTGTTTTTT. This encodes CATSKSRDTGELFF.